Below, 4 T cell receptor beta chains from the same sample are listed, as sequenced in a study of PD-L1 blockade in urothelial cancer. Produced via immunoSEQ multiplex PCR; TCRdb's table is partial and in-frame only. The table has 30,000 to 40,000 clones, about a third seen once. The specimen comprised tumor tissue, sampled before atezolizumab (anti-PD-L1) treatment. The receptor source for this set is a man in his 60s with urothelial cancer.

This clone was seen a single time. The V call is TRBV10-2, the J call TRBJ2-1; 11 bases are shared with TRBD2. The CDR3 is 17 residues long. The germline V gene encodes CDR1 WSHSY and CDR2 SAAADI. J was trimmed by 3 bases and V by 6 bases; bases with no gene match: 10. CDR3 in amino acids: CASSLLLAGGLYNEQFF. CDR3 DNA: TGCGCCAGCAGCCTACTTTTAGCGGGGGGGCTCTACAATGAGCAGTTCTTC.

There are a few counts of this clone. This sequence joins TRBV6-8 and TRBJ1-3; D is unresolved. The germline gives CDR1 MNHGY, CDR2 SAAAGT. V was shortened by 5 bases and J by 0 bases, with 14 bases between the two germline ends. The CDR3 has 16 amino acids. The CDR3 coding sequence is TGTGCCAGCAGTGACTGGGTCACCCGCTCTGGAAACACCATATATTTT. Amino acid sequence: CASSDWVTRSGNTIYF.

The genes are TRBV6-8 and TRBJ2-2, with 7 bases lining up with TRBD2. This CDR3 spans 15 amino acids. V gave up 3 bases and J gave up 6 bases; unmatched junction bases: 7. CDR1 is MNHGY, CDR2 SAAAGT, per germline. CDR3 DNA sequence: TGTGCCAGCAGTTATGGGAGGGGAAGTTCCGGGGAGCTGTTTTTT. Its protein product is CASSYGRGSSGELFF.

Only a few counts were recorded for this clone. The sample contains more than one DNA sequence encoding this CDR3. The V gene is TRBV29-1, the J gene TRBJ1-2; 12 bases map to TRBD1. Trimming at V came to 5 bases and at J to 8 bases, leaving 6 bases not matched to a gene. The CDR3 spans 13 residues. CDR1 SQVTM and CDR2 ANQGSEA come from the germline V gene. The CDR3 DNA sequence: TGCAGCGTTTTGGGACAGGGGGCGACCGGCTACACCTTC. The encoded protein is CSVLGQGATGYTF.